Sequencing of this T cell receptor (beta chain) was carried out in a study of blood T cell repertoires in COVID-19. Clones were read by immunoSEQ multiplex PCR, and TCRdb kept only the in-frame ones, dropping some. This sample carries some 66,000 clones, 80% to 90% of them seen once, and the ten largest clones take under 9.5%. Trimming cost V 4 bases and J 3 bases, with 18 bases left between them. Germline V lookup: CDR1 LNHDA, CDR2 SQIVND (reference sequence). The CDR3 length is 16 residues. This chain links TRBV19 with TRBJ1-1; D not certain. The sequenced sample was peripheral blood. The origin of this receptor is a human donor with active COVID-19. The donor label of this sample is uncertain. The CDR3, as DNA: TGTGCCAGTAGTACCGTCTTCCAGGTCAGAGACACTGAAGCTTTCTTT. Residues: CASSTVFQVRDTEAFF.